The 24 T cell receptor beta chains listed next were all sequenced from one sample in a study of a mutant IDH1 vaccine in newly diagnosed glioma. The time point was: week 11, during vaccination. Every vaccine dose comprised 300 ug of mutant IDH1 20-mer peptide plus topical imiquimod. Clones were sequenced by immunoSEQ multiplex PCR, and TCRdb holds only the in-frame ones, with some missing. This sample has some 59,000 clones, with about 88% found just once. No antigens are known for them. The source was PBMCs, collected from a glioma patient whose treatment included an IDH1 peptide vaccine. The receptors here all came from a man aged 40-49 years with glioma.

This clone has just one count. CDR3 residues: CASSLDGGYGANVLTF. The CDR3, as DNA: TGCGCCAGCAGCTTGGATGGGGGCTACGGGGCCAACGTCCTGACTTTC. The V gene is TRBV5-1, the J gene TRBJ2-6; perhaps TRBD1 as D (6 bases). Trimming removed 0 bases at V and 4 bases at J, with 11 bases between. The CDR3 is 16 residues long. In germline, CDR1 is SGHRS, CDR2 YFSETQ.

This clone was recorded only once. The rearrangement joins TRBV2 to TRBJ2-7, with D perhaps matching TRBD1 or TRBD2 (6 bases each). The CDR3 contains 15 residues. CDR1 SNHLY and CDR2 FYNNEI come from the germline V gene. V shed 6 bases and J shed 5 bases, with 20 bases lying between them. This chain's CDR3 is CASSPRERGFHEQYF. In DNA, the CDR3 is TGTGCCAGCAGCCCCCGGGAGAGGGGGTTCCACGAGCAGTACTTC.

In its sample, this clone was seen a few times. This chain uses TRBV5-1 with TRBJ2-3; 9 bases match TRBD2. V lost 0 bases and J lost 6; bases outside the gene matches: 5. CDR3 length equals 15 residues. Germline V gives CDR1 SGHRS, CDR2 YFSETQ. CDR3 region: CASSLGVAGVDTQYF. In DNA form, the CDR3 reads TGCGCCAGCAGCTTGGGAGTAGCGGGGGTGGATACGCAGTATTTT.

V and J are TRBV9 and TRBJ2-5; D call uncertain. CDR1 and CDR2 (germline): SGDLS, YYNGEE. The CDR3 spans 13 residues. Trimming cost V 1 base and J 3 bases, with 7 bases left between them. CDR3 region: CASSVQDEETQYF. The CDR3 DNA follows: TGTGCCAGCAGCGTACAGGATGAAGAGACCCAGTACTTC. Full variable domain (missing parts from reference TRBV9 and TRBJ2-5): DSGVTQTPKHLITATGQRVTLRCSPRSGDLSVYWYQQSLDQGLQFLIQYYNGEERAKGNILERFSAQQFPDLHSELNLSSLELGDSALYFCASSVQDEETQYFGPGTRLLVL.

CDR3 loop: CASEGGHEQYF. In nucleotides, the CDR3 is TGTGCCAGCGAGGGTGGCCACGAGCAGTACTTC. The chain carries TRBV6-5 and TRBJ2-7, with D possibly being TRBD2 (5 bases). The V gene's germline CDR1 is MNHEY and CDR2 SVGAGI. Trimming shortened V by 8 bases and J by 5 bases, and 10 bases separated the two germline ends. The CDR3 spans 11 residues.

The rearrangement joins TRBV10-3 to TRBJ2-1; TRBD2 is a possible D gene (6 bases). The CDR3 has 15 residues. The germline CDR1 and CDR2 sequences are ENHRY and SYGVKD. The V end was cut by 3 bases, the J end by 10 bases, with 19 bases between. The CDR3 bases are TGTGCCATCAGTGACCCATCCGGGACTTATTGGGAGCAGTTCTTC. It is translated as CAISDPSGTYWEQFF.

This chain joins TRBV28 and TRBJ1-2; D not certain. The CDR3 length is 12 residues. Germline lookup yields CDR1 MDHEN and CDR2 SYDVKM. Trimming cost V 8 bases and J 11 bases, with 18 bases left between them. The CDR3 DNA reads TGTGCCAGCGGCGAGAGGAGGTTAGTGTACACCTTC. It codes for CASGERRLVYTF.

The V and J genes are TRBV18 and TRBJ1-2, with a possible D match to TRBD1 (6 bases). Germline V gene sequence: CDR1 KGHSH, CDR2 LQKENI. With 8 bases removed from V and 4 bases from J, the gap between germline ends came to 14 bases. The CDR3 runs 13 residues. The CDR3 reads CASLSGGGYGYTF. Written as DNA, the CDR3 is TGTGCCAGCCTCTCTGGAGGGGGCTATGGCTACACCTTC. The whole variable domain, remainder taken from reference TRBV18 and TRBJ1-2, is NAGVMQNPRHLVRRRGQEARLRCSPMKGHSHVYWYRQLPEEGLKFMVYLQKENIIDESGMPKERFSAEFPKEGPSILRIQQVVRGDSAAYFCASLSGGGYGYTFGSGTRLTVV.

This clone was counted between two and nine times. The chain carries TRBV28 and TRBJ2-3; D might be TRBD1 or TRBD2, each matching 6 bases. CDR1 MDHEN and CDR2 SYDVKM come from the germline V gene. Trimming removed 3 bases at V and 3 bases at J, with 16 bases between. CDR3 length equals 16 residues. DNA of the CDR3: TGTGCCAGCAGTTTCGGGGGACACCCGGGGACAGATACGCAGTATTTT. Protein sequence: CASSFGGHPGTDTQYF.

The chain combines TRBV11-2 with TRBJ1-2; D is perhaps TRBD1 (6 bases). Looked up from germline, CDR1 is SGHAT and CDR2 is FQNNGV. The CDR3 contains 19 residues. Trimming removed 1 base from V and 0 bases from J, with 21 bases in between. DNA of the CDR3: TGTGCCAGCAGCTTAGGGACAGCCTCACATTTACCTTCTAACTATGGCTACACCTTC. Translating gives CASSLGTASHLPSNYGYTF.

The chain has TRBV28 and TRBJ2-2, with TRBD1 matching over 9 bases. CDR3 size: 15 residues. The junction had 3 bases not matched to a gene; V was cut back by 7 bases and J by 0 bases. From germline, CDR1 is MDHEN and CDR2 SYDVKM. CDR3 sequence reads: CASITGGANTGELFF. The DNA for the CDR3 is TGTGCCAGCATAACAGGGGGCGCGAACACCGGGGAGCTGTTTTTT.

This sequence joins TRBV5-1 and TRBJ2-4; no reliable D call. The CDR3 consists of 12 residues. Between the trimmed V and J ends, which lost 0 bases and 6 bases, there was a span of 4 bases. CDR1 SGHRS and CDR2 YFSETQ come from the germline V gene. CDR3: CASSLEGNIQYF. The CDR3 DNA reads TGCGCCAGCAGCTTGGAGGGAAACATTCAGTACTTC.

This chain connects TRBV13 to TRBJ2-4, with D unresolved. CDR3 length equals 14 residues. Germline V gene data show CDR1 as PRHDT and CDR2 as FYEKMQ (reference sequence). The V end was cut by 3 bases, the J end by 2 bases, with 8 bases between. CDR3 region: CASSFGVTKNIQYF. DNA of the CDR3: TGTGCCAGCAGCTTCGGCGTAACCAAAAACATTCAGTACTTC.

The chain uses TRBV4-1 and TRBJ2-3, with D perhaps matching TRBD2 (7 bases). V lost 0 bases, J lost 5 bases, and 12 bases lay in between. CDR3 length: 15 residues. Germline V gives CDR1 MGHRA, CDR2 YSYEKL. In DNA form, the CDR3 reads TGCGCCAGCAGCCAAGAGGGGGGGCCGGTAGATACGCAGTATTTT. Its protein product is CASSQEGGPVDTQYF.

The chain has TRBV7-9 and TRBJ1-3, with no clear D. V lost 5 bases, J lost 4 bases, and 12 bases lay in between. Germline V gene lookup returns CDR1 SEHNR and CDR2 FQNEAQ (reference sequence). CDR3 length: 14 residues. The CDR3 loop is CASSPDSPGNTIYF. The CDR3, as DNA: TGTGCCAGCAGCCCCGATTCGCCCGGAAACACCATATATTTT. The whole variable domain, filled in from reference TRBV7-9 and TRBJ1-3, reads DTGVSQNPRHKITKRGQNVTFRCDPISEHNRLYWYRQTLGQGPEFLTYFQNEAQLEKSRLLSDRFSAERPKGSFSTLEIQRTEQGDSAMYLCASSPDSPGNTIYFGEGSWLTVV.

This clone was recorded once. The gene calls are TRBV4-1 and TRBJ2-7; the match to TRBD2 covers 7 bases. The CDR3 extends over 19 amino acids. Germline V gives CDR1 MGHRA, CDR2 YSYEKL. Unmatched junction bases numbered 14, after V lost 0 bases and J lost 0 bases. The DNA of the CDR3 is TGCGCCAGCAGCCAAGAACCTCCAGGCCCTAGCGGAAGCTCCTACGAGCAGTACGTC. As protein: CASSQEPPGPSGSSYEQYV.

DNA of the CDR3: TGTGCCAGCAGCTTGGGACTTAACTATGGCTACACCTTC. Protein sequence: CASSLGLNYGYTF. The J gene is TRBJ1-2, the V gene TRBV5-6, with D uncertain. Germline lookup yields CDR1 SGHDT and CDR2 YYEEEE. V was pared by 0 bases and J by 1 base, with 4 bases between. The CDR3 loop spans 13 amino acids.

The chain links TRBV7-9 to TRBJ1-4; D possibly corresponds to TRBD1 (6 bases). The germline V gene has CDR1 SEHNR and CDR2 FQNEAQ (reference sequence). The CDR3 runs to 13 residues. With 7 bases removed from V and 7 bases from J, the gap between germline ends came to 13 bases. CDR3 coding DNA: TGTGCCAGCACCCGGATAGGGGGTGAAAAACTGTTTTTT. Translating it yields CASTRIGGEKLFF.

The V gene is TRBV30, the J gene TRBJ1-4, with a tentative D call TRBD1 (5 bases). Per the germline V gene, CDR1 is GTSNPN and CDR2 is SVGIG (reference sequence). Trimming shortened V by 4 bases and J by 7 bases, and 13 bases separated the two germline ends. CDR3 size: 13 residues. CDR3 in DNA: TGTGCCTGGACCGGGCAGGGCGGTGAAAAACTGTTTTTT. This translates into CAWTGQGGEKLFF.

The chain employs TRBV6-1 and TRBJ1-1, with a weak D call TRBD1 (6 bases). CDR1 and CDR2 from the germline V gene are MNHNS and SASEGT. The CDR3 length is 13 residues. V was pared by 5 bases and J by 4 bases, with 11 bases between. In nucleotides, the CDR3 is TGTGCCAGCAGTTTGGGGGCGGTCACTGAAGCTTTCTTT. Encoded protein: CASSLGAVTEAFF.

Here the CDR3 reads CASSYSLVQDYEQYF. CDR3 nucleotide sequence: TGTGCCAGCAGTTACTCGTTGGTCCAGGACTACGAGCAGTACTTC. V usage is TRBV6-6 and J usage is TRBJ2-7; D call uncertain. CDR3 length equals 15 residues. The germline V and J ends were trimmed by 0 bases and 3 bases, with 12 bases remaining between them. In germline, CDR1 is MNHNY, CDR2 SVGAGI (reference sequence).

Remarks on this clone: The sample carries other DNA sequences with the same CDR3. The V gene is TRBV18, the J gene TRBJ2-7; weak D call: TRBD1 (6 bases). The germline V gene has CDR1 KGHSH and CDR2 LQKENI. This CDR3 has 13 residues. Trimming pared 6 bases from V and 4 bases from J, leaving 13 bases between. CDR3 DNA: TGTGCCAGCTCCCAACAGGGTGGGTACGAGCAGTACTTC. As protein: CASSQQGGYEQYF.

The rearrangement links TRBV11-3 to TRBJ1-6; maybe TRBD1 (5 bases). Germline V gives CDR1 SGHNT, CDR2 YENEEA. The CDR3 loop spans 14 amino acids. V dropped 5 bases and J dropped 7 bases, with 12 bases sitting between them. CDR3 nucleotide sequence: TGTGCCAGCAGCAAGGGACCGCTGAATTCACCCCTCCACTTT. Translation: CASSKGPLNSPLHF.

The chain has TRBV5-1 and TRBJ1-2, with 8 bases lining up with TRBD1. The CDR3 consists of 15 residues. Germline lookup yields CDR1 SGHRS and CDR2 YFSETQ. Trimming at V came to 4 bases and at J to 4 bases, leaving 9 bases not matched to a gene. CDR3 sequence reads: CASSAPDRAIYGYTF. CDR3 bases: TGCGCCAGCAGCGCGCCGGACAGGGCGATCTATGGCTACACCTTC.